Sequencing of this TCR beta chain was carried out in a study of cytomegalovirus exposure and HLA in healthy donors. Study-level information: The approximately 100 million unique TCR beta sequences, from roughly 170 million T cells, were found by an earlier analysis. Points from the study as a whole: There was a cluster of highly shared sequence variants that was likely a sequencing artifact.

As for this clone: Its antigen is undetermined.

It was with 60 Vbeta and 13 Jbeta primers that the PCR ran. Clones were sequenced by immunoSEQ multiplex PCR, and TCRdb holds only the in-frame ones, with some missing. The sample shows about 120,000 clones, about two thirds of them seen only once. There are 13 residues in the CDR3. Germline lookup yields CDR1 SGHTA and CDR2 FQGNSA. Trimming cost V 2 bases and J 4 bases, with 8 bases left between them. The V call is TRBV7-2, the J call TRBJ2-5; D possibly corresponds to TRBD2 (5 bases). Input material: PBMCs. The source of this sequence is a woman between 40 and 50 years old in good health and CMV-seropositive. CDR3 bases: TGTGCCAGCAGCTTAAACGAGGGAGAGACCCAGTACTTC. The encoded protein is CASSLNEGETQYF.